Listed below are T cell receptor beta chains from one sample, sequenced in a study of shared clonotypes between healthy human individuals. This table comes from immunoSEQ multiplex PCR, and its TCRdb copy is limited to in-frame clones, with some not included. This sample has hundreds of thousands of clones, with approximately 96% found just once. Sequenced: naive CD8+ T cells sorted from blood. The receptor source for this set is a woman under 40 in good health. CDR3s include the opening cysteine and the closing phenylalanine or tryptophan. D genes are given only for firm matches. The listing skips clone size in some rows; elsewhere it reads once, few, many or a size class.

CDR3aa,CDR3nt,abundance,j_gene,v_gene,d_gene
CASSPGTGRNTIYF,TGTGCCAGCAGCCCCGGGACAGGTCGAAACACCATATATTTT,few,TRBJ1-3,TRBV11-2,TRBD1
CASSPWLVTDTQYF,TGTGCCAGCAGCCCATGGTTAGTTACAGATACGCAGTATTTT,once,TRBJ2-3,TRBV11-2,.
CASSLLSGRAKDTQYF,TGTGCCAGCAGTCTCCTTAGCGGGAGGGCCAAAGATACGCAGTATTTT,.,TRBJ2-3,TRBV2,TRBD2
CATSMKAGVTDTQYF,TGCGCCACCTCCATGAAAGCGGGAGTAACAGATACGCAGTATTTT,.,TRBJ2-3,TRBV5-1,TRBD2
CASSRGRSNTEAFF,TGTGCCAGCAGTCGGGGGAGGAGCAACACTGAAGCTTTCTTT,once,TRBJ1-1,TRBV28,.
CASSEWTGYGYTF,TGTGCCAGCAGTGAATGGACAGGGTACGGCTACACCTTC,.,TRBJ1-2,TRBV6-1,TRBD1
CASRPPRASGSEEQYF,TGTGCCAGCAGACCCCCTCGGGCTAGCGGGAGTGAAGAGCAGTACTTC,.,TRBJ2-7,TRBV7-9,TRBD2
CASSFGASGNTIYF,TGTGCCAGCAGCTTTGGGGCCTCTGGAAACACCATATATTTT,.,TRBJ1-3,TRBV13,.
CASSGTSGRGETQYF,TGTGCCAGCAGCGGGACTAGCGGGAGAGGGGAGACCCAGTACTTC,.,TRBJ2-5,TRBV7-9,TRBD2
CASSRTGLEQYF,TGTGCCAGCAGCCGTACAGGGCTTGAGCAGTACTTC,.,TRBJ2-7,TRBV5-4,.
CASSSYQTGGIVEAFF,TGTGCCAGTAGTAGCTACCAAACAGGGGGCATCGTTGAAGCTTTCTTT,.,TRBJ1-1,TRBV19,TRBD1
CASSRGTSGGDEQYF,TGCGCCAGCAGCAGGGGGACTAGCGGCGGGGACGAGCAGTACTTC,.,TRBJ2-7,TRBV5-1,TRBD2
CASSYTGVYGYTF,TGTGCCAGCAGTTATACAGGGGTCTATGGCTACACCTTC,.,TRBJ1-2,TRBV6-1,TRBD1
CATRGGSNTGELFF,TGTGCCACCAGAGGGGGTTCTAACACCGGGGAGCTGTTTTTT,.,TRBJ2-2,TRBV15,.
CASSVMSHLATYEQYF,TGTGCCAGCAGCGTCATGTCACACTTGGCGACCTACGAGCAGTACTTC,.,TRBJ2-7,TRBV5-4,.
CASSHASGRVGEQYF,TGTGCCAGCAGCCACGCGAGCGGCCGGGTGGGCGAGCAGTACTTC,once,TRBJ2-7,TRBV5-6,.
CASSWTDMNTEAFF,TGTGCCAGTAGTTGGACAGACATGAACACTGAAGCTTTCTTT,.,TRBJ1-1,TRBV19,.
CASSPLGSGRAYEQYF,TGTGCCAGCAGTCCCCTGGGGAGCGGGAGGGCCTACGAGCAGTACTTC,.,TRBJ2-7,TRBV27,TRBD2
CASSVSRAAGELFF,TGTGCCAGCAGCGTAAGCAGGGCCGCCGGGGAGCTGTTTTTT,few,TRBJ2-2,TRBV9,.
CASSGYTGELFF,TGTGCCAGCAGTGGCTACACCGGGGAGCTGTTTTTT,.,TRBJ2-2,TRBV27,.
CASTGANVLTF,TGTGCCAGTACCGGGGCCAACGTCCTGACTTTC,.,TRBJ2-6,TRBV19,.
CASSLNRDYEQYF,TGCGCCAGCAGCTTAAACAGGGACTACGAGCAGTACTTC,.,TRBJ2-7,TRBV5-1,.
CASSLGPVYEQYF,TGTGCCAGCAGCTTAGGCCCGGTTTACGAGCAGTACTTC,.,TRBJ2-7,TRBV11-2,.
CASSVSGATNEKLFF,TGTGCCAGCAGTGTTTCGGGAGCAACTAATGAAAAACTGTTTTTT,.,TRBJ1-4,TRBV25-1,.
CASSLQVPNEQFF,TGTGCCAGCAGTTTACAGGTCCCCAATGAGCAGTTCTTC,.,TRBJ2-1,TRBV27,.
CASSSYGELFF,TGTGCCAGCAGTTCCTACGGGGAGCTGTTTTTT,.,TRBJ2-2,TRBV27,.
CASSPGTGGGEAFF,TGTGCCAGCAGTCCCGGGACAGGGGGGGGTGAAGCTTTCTTT,.,TRBJ1-1,TRBV27,TRBD1
CAWSSALNIQYF,TGTGCCTGGAGTTCGGCCCTAAACATTCAGTACTTC,.,TRBJ2-4,TRBV30,.
CASSIGRARENTEAFF,TGTGCCAGTAGTATAGGAAGGGCCCGAGAGAACACTGAAGCTTTCTTT,.,TRBJ1-1,TRBV19,.
CASSPGDALARFF,TGTGCCAGCAGCCCGGGGGACGCCTTAGCTAGGTTCTTC,.,TRBJ2-1,TRBV7-9,.
CASRMGSGRGTDTQYF,TGTGCCAGCAGAATGGGTAGTGGGAGGGGCACAGATACGCAGTATTTT,.,TRBJ2-3,TRBV28,TRBD2
CASSLFDVPGTGGYEQYF,TGTGCCAGCAGTTTATTCGACGTCCCCGGGACAGGGGGCTACGAGCAGTACTTC,once,TRBJ2-7,TRBV27,TRBD1
CASSPTSYEQYF,TGTGCCAGCAGCCCGACCTCCTACGAGCAGTACTTC,few,TRBJ2-7,TRBV7-2,.
CASSAWGDLAKNIQYF,TGTGCCAGCAGTGCCTGGGGAGACCTAGCCAAAAACATTCAGTACTTC,.,TRBJ2-4,TRBV25-1,.
CASSLELGLAANEQFF,TGCGCCAGCAGCTTGGAACTAGGACTAGCGGCCAATGAGCAGTTCTTC,.,TRBJ2-1,TRBV5-1,TRBD2
CASSLGSYQETQYF,TGTGCCAGCAGCTTAGGGAGCTACCAAGAGACCCAGTACTTC,.,TRBJ2-5,TRBV7-8,.
CASSLGLGDTEAFF,TGTGCCAGCAGCTTAGGTCTGGGGGACACTGAAGCTTTCTTT,.,TRBJ1-1,TRBV7-9,.
CASSGQVNTEAFF,TGCGCCAGCAGCGGACAGGTGAACACTGAAGCTTTCTTT,.,TRBJ1-1,TRBV5-1,TRBD1
CSVDAGTEPSGANVLTF,TGCAGCGTTGACGCCGGGACGGAACCTTCTGGGGCCAACGTCCTGACTTTC,.,TRBJ2-6,TRBV29-1,.
CASSVGEAPNQPQHF,TGTGCCAGCAGCGTAGGTGAGGCCCCCAATCAGCCCCAGCATTTT,.,TRBJ1-5,TRBV9,.
CASSQVGEGVNTEAFF,TGTGCCAGCAGCCAGGTTGGGGAAGGAGTGAACACTGAAGCTTTCTTT,.,TRBJ1-1,TRBV5-6,.
CASSEDDRGGETQYF,TGTGCCAGCAGTGAAGACGACAGGGGGGGGGAGACCCAGTACTTC,.,TRBJ2-5,TRBV2,TRBD1
CASRHQNTEAFF,TGTGCCAGCAGACACCAGAACACTGAAGCTTTCTTT,.,TRBJ1-1,TRBV28,.
CAWSGGSGNQPQHF,TGTGCCTGGAGTGGTGGCAGTGGCAATCAGCCCCAGCATTTT,.,TRBJ1-5,TRBV30,.
CASSFPTSVNTGELFF,TGCGCCAGCAGCTTCCCGACTAGCGTGAACACCGGGGAGCTGTTTTTT,.,TRBJ2-2,TRBV5-1,TRBD2
CASSPVTAAYEQYF,TGTGCCAGCAGTCCTGTAACAGCGGCCTACGAGCAGTACTTC,.,TRBJ2-7,TRBV27,.
CAWQLYNEQFF,TGTGCCTGGCAACTCTACAATGAGCAGTTCTTC,.,TRBJ2-1,TRBV30,.
CASSGGGRGPDTQYF,TGTGCCAGCAGTGGAGGCGGGAGGGGGCCAGATACGCAGTATTTT,.,TRBJ2-3,TRBV2,TRBD2
CASSSAWDRGITGELFF,TGTGCCAGCAGCTCAGCCTGGGACAGGGGAATCACCGGGGAGCTGTTTTTT,.,TRBJ2-2,TRBV7-2,TRBD1
CSPREAQHF,TGCAGTCCCCGGGAAGCCCAGCATTTT,.,TRBJ1-5,TRBV20-1,.
CASSFLPGETTDTQYF,TGTGCCAGCAGTTTTCTCCCGGGAGAGACCACAGATACGCAGTATTTT,.,TRBJ2-3,TRBV27,.
CASSEPGTGGYEQYF,TGTGCCAGCAGTGAACCCGGGACAGGTGGTTACGAGCAGTACTTC,.,TRBJ2-7,TRBV6-1,TRBD1